This T cell receptor (beta chain) was found in a study of T-cell reconstitution after alpha-beta-depleted transplantation in children. Findings and limits, study-wide: Roughly two months post-transplant, alpha-beta T cells reportedly originated from several hundred graft clones that had expanded. The authors attributed T-cell counts and diversity one year after transplant mostly to newly produced T cells.

Researchers prepared the TCRbeta library using unique molecular identifiers, the study reports. TCRdb re-called the PCR reads through MiXCR, storing one row per CDR3 protein. Here the sample spans just over 950,000 distinct CDR3 sequences, roughly 29% being singletons. The germline V gene has CDR1 MGHRA and CDR2 YSYEKL. V gave up 8 bases and J gave up 0 bases, with 17 bases separating them. The CDR3 runs to 16 residues. This clonotype was recorded at least ten times. Its matching antigen is unknown. The TCR was taken from a boy in the first two years of life who had a stem cell transplant for SCID, so the T cells may come from the graft donor. V is TRBV4-1 and J is TRBJ2-1; D assignment may be TRBD1 or TRBD2 (6 bases each). The specimen was PBMCs, mostly from graft donor cells, collected 360 days after TCRalphabeta/CD19-depleted stem cell transplant. Here the CDR3 reads CASSTAGQISYNEQFF. CDR3 sequence (DNA): TGCGCCAGCTCCACTGCGGGACAAATCTCCTACAATGAGCAGTTCTTC.